Listed below are T cell receptor beta chains from one sample, sequenced in a study of Ad26.COV2.S vaccination and SARS-CoV-2 variants. Data came from immunoSEQ multiplex PCR; TCRdb stores just in-frame clones and leaves some out. Of 150,000 to 200,000 clones listed, roughly 85% are singletons. This material consisted of peripheral blood, taken after recovery from COVID-19. The origin of the receptors is a human donor who had recovered from COVID-19. CDR3s include the opening cysteine and the closing phenylalanine or tryptophan. The order of the fields is CDR3 protein, CDR3 DNA, V gene, J gene, clone size, D gene. The D gene is left open where the match is weak. Size is omitted from some rows. Given values are once, few, many or a class for expanded clones.

CDR3: CASSPGTESSYEQYF; DNA: TGTGCCAGCAGCCCCGGGACGGAGAGCTCCTACGAGCAGTACTTC; V: TRBV11-1; J: TRBJ2-7; size: NA; D: NA
CDR3: CASSLIAGGLGDTQYF; DNA: TGTGCCAGCAGCCTTATAGCGGGGGGGCTCGGAGATACGCAGTATTTT; V: TRBV7-6; J: TRBJ2-3; size: NA; D: TRBD2
CDR3: CASTAYSNQPQHF; DNA: TGTGCCAGCACCGCATATAGCAATCAGCCCCAGCATTTT; V: TRBV2; J: TRBJ1-5; size: NA; D: NA
CDR3: CASSLLGIDGYTF; DNA: TGTGCCAGCAGCTTACTGGGAATAGATGGCTACACCTTC; V: TRBV7-2; J: TRBJ1-2; size: NA; D: NA
CDR3: CSVAKTVMNTEAFF; DNA: TGCAGCGTTGCCAAGACAGTCATGAACACTGAAGCTTTCTTT; V: TRBV29-1; J: TRBJ1-1; size: NA; D: NA
CDR3: CAWSDGLRYTDTQYF; DNA: TGTGCCTGGAGTGATGGGTTACGATACACAGATACGCAGTATTTT; V: TRBV30; J: TRBJ2-3; size: NA; D: NA
CDR3: CASSESRRRNTIYF; DNA: TGCGCCAGCAGTGAGTCCCGGCGGCGGAACACCATATATTTT; V: TRBV10-1; J: TRBJ1-3; size: few; D: NA
CDR3: CASRMTYTDTQYF; DNA: TGTGCCAGCAGGATGACCTACACAGATACGCAGTATTTT; V: TRBV5-6; J: TRBJ2-3; size: NA; D: NA
CDR3: CASSLAGHPNYGYTF; DNA: TGCGCCAGCAGCTTGGCGGGACACCCTAACTATGGCTACACCTTC; V: TRBV5-1; J: TRBJ1-2; size: NA; D: NA
CDR3: CASSFRGDSRVGANVLTF; DNA: TGTGCCAGCAGCTTTCGTGGAGACAGTAGGGTTGGGGCCAACGTCCTGACTTTC; V: TRBV7-3; J: TRBJ2-6; size: NA; D: NA
CDR3: CASSLKTSGTVTQYF; DNA: TGTGCCAGCAGCTTGAAAACTAGCGGGACAGTTACCCAGTACTTC; V: TRBV5-4; J: TRBJ2-5; size: NA; D: TRBD2
CDR3: CASWGLLNTEAFF; DNA: TGCGCCAGCTGGGGACTTCTAAACACTGAAGCTTTCTTT; V: TRBV5-1; J: TRBJ1-1; size: NA; D: NA
CDR3: CASRGVHHYNSPLHF; DNA: TGTGCCAGCAGGGGAGTACACCACTATAATTCACCCCTCCACTTT; V: TRBV6-5; J: TRBJ1-6; size: NA; D: NA
CDR3: CASSIQGYTEAFF; DNA: TGTGCCAGTAGTATTCAGGGGTACACTGAAGCTTTCTTT; V: TRBV19; J: TRBJ1-1; size: NA; D: NA
CDR3: CSATSGEQYF; DNA: TGCAGTGCCACTAGCGGCGAGCAGTACTTC; V: TRBV20-1; J: TRBJ2-7; size: NA; D: TRBD2
CDR3: CASSVEAGNGYTF; DNA: TGTGCCAGCAGCGTAGAAGCAGGGAATGGCTACACCTTC; V: TRBV9; J: TRBJ1-2; size: NA; D: NA
CDR3: CASSLISSTDTQYF; DNA: TGTGCCAGCAGCTTAATAAGCAGCACAGATACGCAGTATTTT; V: TRBV7-9; J: TRBJ2-3; size: NA; D: NA
CDR3: CASSLRGGDEQYF; DNA: TGCGCCAGCAGCTTGCGGGGGGGCGACGAGCAGTACTTC; V: TRBV5-1; J: TRBJ2-7; size: NA; D: TRBD2
CDR3: CASSLAGLDTEAFF; DNA: TGTGCCAGCAGCTTGGCAGGGTTGGACACTGAAGCTTTCTTT; V: TRBV5-4; J: TRBJ1-1; size: NA; D: NA
CDR3: CASSSYLQGAKAEAFF; DNA: TGTGCCAGCAGCTCATACCTACAGGGGGCGAAGGCTGAAGCTTTCTTT; V: TRBV7-8; J: TRBJ1-1; size: NA; D: TRBD1
CDR3: CASSLADPGFSYNSPLHF; DNA: TGTGCCAGCAGCTTGGCGGACCCGGGATTCTCCTATAATTCACCCCTCCACTTT; V: TRBV5-5; J: TRBJ1-6; size: NA; D: NA
CDR3: CASSLGQGNYGYTF; DNA: TGTGCCAGCAGCTTGGGACAGGGAAACTATGGCTACACCTTC; V: TRBV5-4; J: TRBJ1-2; size: NA; D: TRBD1